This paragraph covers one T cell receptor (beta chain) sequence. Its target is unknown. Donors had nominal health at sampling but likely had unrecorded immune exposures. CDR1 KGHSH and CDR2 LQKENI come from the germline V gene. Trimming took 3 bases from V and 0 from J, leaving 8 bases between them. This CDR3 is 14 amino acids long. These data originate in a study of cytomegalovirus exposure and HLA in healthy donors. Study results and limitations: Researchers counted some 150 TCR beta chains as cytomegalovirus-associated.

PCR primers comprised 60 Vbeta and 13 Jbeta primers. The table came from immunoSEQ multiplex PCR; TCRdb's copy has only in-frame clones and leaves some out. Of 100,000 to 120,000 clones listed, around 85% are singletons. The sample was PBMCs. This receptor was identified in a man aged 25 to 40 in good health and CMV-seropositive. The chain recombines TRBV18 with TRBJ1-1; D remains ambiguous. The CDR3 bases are TGTGCCAGCTCACCTCGACATGTGAACACTGAAGCTTTCTTT. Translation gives CASSPRHVNTEAFF. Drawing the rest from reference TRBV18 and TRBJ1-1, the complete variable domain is NAGVMQNPRHLVRRRGQEARLRCSPMKGHSHVYWYRQLPEEGLKFMVYLQKENIIDESGMPKERFSAEFPKEGPSILRIQQVVRGDSAAYFCASSPRHVNTEAFFGQGTRLTVV.